This T cell receptor beta chain was observed in a study of blood T cell repertoires in COVID-19 (TCRdb year 2020). With regard to the full study: Samples covering the acute and convalescent phases of COVID-19 were provided by collaborators in the United States, Italy and Spain. The material from the prospective study consisted of cDNA or gDNA derived from T cells, B-cell-depleted T cells, or PBMCs. Subjects who had been exposed to COVID-19, were actively infected with it, or had recovered from it provided the deeply sampled blood TCRbeta repertoires that made up the dataset. A freely available public database, intended as a resource for researchers studying the immune response to SARS-CoV-2, is where the repertoires were released. Samples came from the ongoing ImmuneRACE study (first 160 participants) plus 1,254 subjects from 6 global collaborators. Nearly every sample came with metadata listing a de-identified subject ID, COVID-19 status, age in years and sex. Where available, HLA class I and class II types were obtained from metadata supplied by the sample provider rather than from assay-based typing.

Broad study findings and their caveats: The quantity of clinical and demographic metadata differed by source and by participant and was supplied without curation.

Participants in the prospective study were aged roughly 18 to 89 years, lived in 24 United States geographic areas, and enrolled through a virtual design. In the prospective study, participants were assigned to cohorts based on the clinical history participants reported in a screening survey and a study questionnaire. In the prospective study, whole blood, serum and a nasopharyngeal or oropharyngeal swab were collected from each participant by mobile phlebotomists. Participants in the prospective study had the option to provide additional blood draws and questionnaires over a 2-month period. Before DNA extraction, prospective study blood samples were shipped either frozen or at room temperature. A remark on this clone: Its cognate antigen has yet to be identified. No much larger clonotype is one base removed from it; base qualities were not supplied.

TCRbeta CDR3 regions were amplified from genomic DNA by means of the immunoSEQ Assay, a bias-controlled multiplex PCR. Under the source paper's analysis protocol: The number of nucleated cells in each sample was estimated from the amplification of reference gene primers within the assay. To quantify the absolute abundance of each unique TCRbeta CDR3 rearrangement, sequence reads were collapsed and filtered. Productive Simpson clonality was computed per sample as the square root of Simpson's diversity index over productive rearrangements. TCRdb re-hosts the immuneACCESS table, in-frame sequences only. Its copies lack some clones; in the studies checked, an unresolved V gene accounts for under half of them, and the cause for the rest is not known. The D gene and trimming were derived from the DNA, and the V and J assignments and clone size from that table. The sample table lists 210,000 or so clones, around 80% of them with a count of one. Clones ranked in the top ten supply about 4.5% of the sample.

The material sequenced was PBMCs or T cells enriched from blood (not recorded which). This TCR derives from a man aged 25 to 40 with acute COVID-19.

The bases are TGTGCCAGCAGCTCAGACAGCCTCTCATTCTACGAGCAGTACTTC. This is translated as CASSSDSLSFYEQYF. The chain is assembled from TRBV5-4 and TRBJ2-7, with TRBD1 as a weak D call on 5 bases. The germline V gene (reference sequence) sets CDR1 to SGHNT and CDR2 to YYREEE. CDR3 length: 15 amino acids, cysteine to phenylalanine. Kept here is only the CDR3 DNA, which spans 45 bases and is read in frame from base 1. Deletion took 3 bases off V and 3 bases off J, with a span of 16 bases between the germline ends.